These 10 T cell receptor beta chains came from one sample sequenced in a study of graft-versus-host responses after intestinal transplantation. Some clones are missing from TCRdb's copy, which holds only in-frame ones; the method was immunoSEQ multiplex PCR. The repertoire holds tens of thousands of clones, with 89% as singletons. The sample in question was PBMCs, obtained roughly 64 days after intestinal transplantation. These receptors all stem from a human patient who received an intestinal transplant, so some T cells may come from the graft donor.

The chain has TRBV10-2 and TRBJ2-7, with 7 bases matching TRBD2. This CDR3 spans 16 amino acids. Germline CDR1 reads WSHSY; CDR2 reads SAAADI. The V segment lost 0 bases and the J segment 0 bases; nucleotides outside the gene matches: 5. This CDR3 reads CASSESGGGGSYEQYF. The CDR3 DNA reads as TGCGCCAGCAGTGAGTCGGGCGGGGGAGGCTCCTACGAGCAGTACTTC.

The chain joins TRBV7-2 to TRBJ2-2; TRBD2 matches at 15 bases. From germline, CDR1 is SGHTA and CDR2 FQGNSA. V was pared by 5 bases and J by 5 bases, with 9 bases of the junction left unmatched. CDR3 length: 18 amino acids. CDR3: CASSPGLAGGTGTGELFF. The CDR3 DNA reads TGTGCCAGCAGCCCGGGACTAGCGGGGGGAACTGGGACCGGGGAGCTGTTTTTT. Combining the CDR3 with reference TRBV7-2 and TRBJ2-2 gives the whole variable domain GAGVSQSPSNKVTEKGKDVELRCDPISGHTALYWYRQSLGQGLEFLIYFQGNSAPDKSGLPSDRFSAERTGGSVSTLTIQRTQQEDSAVYLCASSPGLAGGTGTGELFFGEGSRLTVL.

This rearrangement joins TRBV6-4 to TRBJ2-2; no firm D call. The V and J ends lost 2 bases and 3 bases respectively, with 4 bases between them. The CDR3 contains 13 residues. The germline V gene has CDR1 MRHNA and CDR2 SNTAGT. CDR3 sequence (DNA): TGTGCCAGCAGTGACGGACACACCGGGGAGCTGTTTTTT. Translating gives CASSDGHTGELFF.

This clone has more than one count but fewer than ten. The rearrangement joins TRBV6-6 to TRBJ2-7; TRBD1 agrees at 8 bases. The CDR3 loop spans 14 amino acids. With 2 bases clipped from V and 4 bases from J, the junction kept 4 bases outside the gene matches. CDR1 and CDR2 from the germline V gene are MNHNY and SVGAGI (reference sequence). CDR3 sequence: CASSYRGQEYEQYF. The CDR3 DNA is TGTGCCAGCAGTTACCGGGGACAGGAGTACGAGCAGTACTTC.

This clone was detected once. The rearrangement uses TRBV25-1 and TRBJ2-5; D gene ambiguous. Trimming removed 6 bases from V and 5 bases from J, with 13 bases in between. The V gene's germline CDR1 is MGHDK and CDR2 SYGVNS. There are 13 residues in the CDR3. The DNA for the CDR3 is TGTGCCAGCAGCGGATATAACTGGGAGACCCAGTACTTC. Encoded protein: CASSGYNWETQYF.

This clone has more than one count but fewer than ten. J is TRBJ1-5 and V is TRBV5-6, with 7 bases fitting TRBD1. Germline trimming cut 4 bases from V and 1 base from J; bases unmatched to any gene: 5. This CDR3 has 15 residues. Per the germline V gene, CDR1 is SGHDT and CDR2 is YYEEEE. CDR3 in amino acids: CASSPNRGSNQPQHF. CDR3 DNA: TGTGCCAGCAGCCCAAACAGGGGAAGCAATCAGCCCCAGCATTTT.

This clone was detected only once. This sequence joins TRBV5-4 and TRBJ2-7; 15 nucleotides align to TRBD2. Losses at the gene ends were 4 bases for V and 2 bases for J; bases not matched to a gene: 10. Germline V gene sequence: CDR1 SGHNT, CDR2 YYREEE (reference sequence). This CDR3 is built from 18 residues. CDR3 sequence (DNA): TGTGCCAGCAGCATCCTGGGACTAGCGGGGGGCCGCGCCTACGAGCAGTACTTC. It translates to CASSILGLAGGRAYEQYF.

This rearrangement joins TRBV27 to TRBJ2-7; weak D call: TRBD1 (6 bases). V lost 6 bases and J 3 bases, leaving 18 bases between the germline ends. CDR1 and CDR2 (germline): MNHEY, SMNVEV (reference sequence). The CDR3 has 15 residues. The CDR3 region has the DNA TGTGCCAGCAGCCCCCGCAGGGGCGAAATCTACGAGCAGTACTTC. The encoded protein is CASSPRRGEIYEQYF.

This clone appeared once. This chain joins TRBV7-9 and TRBJ1-2, with D perhaps TRBD1 (6 bases). In germline, CDR1 is SEHNR, CDR2 FQNEAQ (reference sequence). V was clipped by 3 bases and J by 5 bases, with 13 bases between them. This CDR3 has 14 residues. CDR3 DNA sequence: TGTGCCAGCAGCTTCGTGGGGGCATGGTATGGCTACACCTTC. Translation: CASSFVGAWYGYTF.

The chain couples TRBV30 to TRBJ2-7; 9 positions agree with TRBD1. The germline V gene encodes CDR1 GTSNPN and CDR2 SVGIG (reference sequence). The CDR3 is 15 amino acids. V was pared by 3 bases and J by 3 bases, with 9 bases of the junction left unmatched. CDR3 residues: CAWRGMGQGNYEQYF. As DNA, the CDR3 is TGTGCCTGGAGGGGAATGGGACAGGGAAACTACGAGCAGTACTTC.